The 16 T cell receptor beta chains listed next were all sequenced from one sample in a study of shared clonotypes between healthy human individuals. Repertoires were generated with immunoSEQ multiplex PCR, while TCRdb's copy carries only in-frame clones and drops some. The sample lists hundreds of thousands of clones; almost 97% were seen once. Specimen: naive CD4+ T cells sorted from blood. Subset reported: CD45RA+ positively selected. These receptors were taken from a woman aged 30 to 39 in good health.

This chain uses TRBV29-1 with TRBJ2-5; perhaps D is TRBD1 or TRBD2 (5 bases each). The CDR3 extends over 11 amino acids. Germline CDR1 SQVTM, CDR2 ANQGSEA. With 4 bases removed from V and 11 bases from J, the gap between germline ends came to 14 bases. Here the CDR3 reads CSVAWGREQYF. The CDR3 DNA reads as TGCAGCGTTGCTTGGGGACGAGAGCAGTACTTC.

J is TRBJ1-4 and V is TRBV6-5, with 8 nucleotides matching TRBD1. There are 13 residues in the CDR3. With 6 bases clipped from V and 7 bases from J, the junction kept 4 bases outside the gene matches. The germline V gene has CDR1 MNHEY and CDR2 SVGAGI. The CDR3, as DNA: TGTGCCAGCAGGCCGGGGACAGGTGAAAAACTGTTTTTT. It codes for CASRPGTGEKLFF.

V usage is TRBV19 and J usage is TRBJ2-1; D remains ambiguous. This CDR3 region has 12 residues. CDR1 and CDR2 (germline): LNHDA, SQIVND (reference sequence). The ends were cut back, 4 bases at V and 10 bases at J, with 11 bases in the middle. CDR3 in DNA: TGTGCCAGTAGTAGAGGTGGTGGGGAGCAGTTCTTC. Its protein product is CASSRGGGEQFF.

This clone came up once. The rearrangement uses TRBV20-1 and TRBJ2-3; D unresolved. With 6 bases removed from V and 6 bases from J, the gap between germline ends came to 10 bases. Germline assignment: CDR1 DFQATT and CDR2 SNEGSKA (reference sequence). This CDR3 is built from 11 residues. The CDR3 sequence is CSAPELDTQYF. In DNA, the CDR3 is TGCAGTGCCCCAGAGCTGGATACGCAGTATTTT.

V is TRBV18 and J is TRBJ1-5; 7 nucleotides align to TRBD1. J lost 0 bases, V lost 5 bases, and 10 bases had no gene match. The CDR3 is made up of 17 amino acids. CDR1 is KGHSH, CDR2 LQKENI, per germline. CDR3 DNA sequence: TGTGCCAGCTCATCCGCGGGACAGTCCTATAGCAATCAGCCCCAGCATTTT. Translating gives CASSSAGQSYSNQPQHF. Complete variable domain (other parts from reference TRBV18 and TRBJ1-5): NAGVMQNPRHLVRRRGQEARLRCSPMKGHSHVYWYRQLPEEGLKFMVYLQKENIIDESGMPKERFSAEFPKEGPSILRIQQVVRGDSAAYFCASSSAGQSYSNQPQHFGDGTRLSIL.

This chain connects TRBV6-6 to TRBJ2-1, with 7 bases fitting TRBD1. This CDR3 comprises 16 residues. J lost 8 bases, V lost 2 bases, and 12 bases had no gene match. The germline V gene has CDR1 MNHNY and CDR2 SVGAGI (reference sequence). The CDR3 region is CASSYGRGGAFHEQFF. The CDR3 DNA follows: TGTGCCAGCAGTTACGGTAGAGGGGGCGCGTTCCATGAGCAGTTCTTC.

The V call is TRBV19, the J call TRBJ2-7; 11 bases agree with TRBD1. Trimming at V came to 10 bases and at J to 2 bases, leaving 7 bases not matched to a gene. Germline V gene sequence: CDR1 LNHDA, CDR2 SQIVND (reference sequence). The CDR3 contains 14 residues. The CDR3 spells CATQRTGGPYEQYF. CDR3 coding DNA: TGTGCCACGCAACGGACAGGGGGCCCCTACGAGCAGTACTTC.

The J gene is TRBJ1-2, the V gene TRBV5-1, with TRBD1 identical over 10 bases. Germline V gene lookup returns CDR1 SGHRS and CDR2 YFSETQ. The junction had 5 bases not matched to a gene; V was cut back by 4 bases and J by 8 bases. This CDR3 has 13 residues. The CDR3, as DNA: TGCGCCAGCAGCCCGACAGGGGGCCAGGGCTACACCTTC. This gives the protein CASSPTGGQGYTF. Looking up the rest from reference TRBV5-1 and TRBJ1-2 gives the full variable domain: KAGVTQTPRYLIKTRGQQVTLSCSPISGHRSVSWYQQTPGQGLQFLFEYFSETQRNKGNFPGRFSGRQFSNSRSEMNVSTLELGDSALYLCASSPTGGQGYTFGSGTRLTVV.

The chain has TRBV7-9 and TRBJ2-7; 8 nucleotides align to TRBD1. The CDR3 has 15 amino acids. The trim removed 1 base at V and 7 bases at J, leaving 9 bases unmatched. Per the germline V gene, CDR1 is SEHNR and CDR2 is FQNEAQ (reference sequence). The CDR3 loop is CASSLDRTGSREQYF. The CDR3 nucleotides are TGTGCCAGCAGCTTAGACCGGACAGGGTCTAGGGAGCAGTACTTC.

This clone was recorded once. The genes are TRBV2 and TRBJ1-5; 8 bases fit TRBD1. The J segment lost 4 bases and the V segment lost 10 bases, leaving 6 bases of the junction unmatched. This CDR3 has 13 amino acids. Germline values: CDR1 SNHLY, CDR2 FYNNEI. The CDR3, as DNA: TGTGCCACCAGGGGACAGGCTAATCAGCCCCAGCATTTT. It yields the protein CATRGQANQPQHF.

The V and J genes are TRBV28 and TRBJ2-7; the D gene could be TRBD1 or TRBD2 (6 bases each). V lost 3 bases and J lost 7, with 13 bases in between. The CDR3 runs to 13 residues. Germline-derived CDR1 and CDR2 are MDHEN and SYDVKM. In nucleotides, the CDR3 is TGTGCCAGCAGTTTTGGGGGGCTAGGAGAGCAGTACTTC. Encoded protein: CASSFGGLGEQYF.

The chain joins TRBV5-8 to TRBJ1-5, with TRBD1 matching over 9 bases. The J segment lost 3 bases and the V segment lost 5 bases, leaving 9 bases of the junction unmatched. This CDR3 has 16 amino acids. The germline V gene has CDR1 SGHTS and CDR2 YDEGEE. The CDR3 loop reads CASSRRTGVVNQPQHF. The CDR3 DNA sequence: TGTGCCAGCAGTCGGCGGACAGGGGTCGTCAATCAGCCCCAGCATTTT.

J is TRBJ1-2 and V is TRBV27; tentatively, D is TRBD1 (6 bases). The length of the CDR3 is 15 residues. Germline V gene lookup returns CDR1 MNHEY and CDR2 SMNVEV (reference sequence). Deletions cut 0 bases from V and 5 bases from J, with 13 bases between. In DNA form, the CDR3 reads TGTGCCAGCAGTTTATCGCTTCCAGGGGTTTATGGCTACACCTTC. Encoded protein: CASSLSLPGVYGYTF.

The V call is TRBV10-2, the J call TRBJ1-5, with D possibly being TRBD1 (5 bases). The CDR3 has 14 residues. Germline CDR1 reads WSHSY; CDR2 reads SAAADI. Trimming cost V 3 bases and J 6 bases, with 12 bases left between them. CDR3 residues: CASSDPGVSQPQHF. The CDR3 DNA reads as TGCGCCAGCAGTGACCCGGGGGTGAGTCAGCCCCAGCATTTT.

This rearrangement joins TRBV14 to TRBJ1-1; D call uncertain. The germline gives CDR1 SGHDN, CDR2 FVKESK. The CDR3 runs to 13 residues. V lost 4 bases to trimming and J lost 5 bases, with 11 bases between them. CDR3 amino acids: CASSLQTPTEAFF. CDR3 DNA: TGTGCCAGCAGCCTCCAAACGCCTACTGAAGCTTTCTTT. The whole variable domain, filled in from reference TRBV14 and TRBJ1-1, reads EAGVTQFPSHSVIEKGQTVTLRCDPISGHDNLYWYRRVMGKEIKFLLHFVKESKQDESGMPNNRFLAERTGGTYSTLKVQPAELEDSGVYFCASSLQTPTEAFFGQGTRLTVV.

This clone appeared once. The sample holds other DNA sequences that translate to the same CDR3. V usage is TRBV4-1 and J usage is TRBJ2-4, with D perhaps matching TRBD1 or TRBD2 (6 bases each). Trimming removed 1 base at V and 4 bases at J, with 8 bases between. Germline CDR1 and CDR2: MGHRA and YSYEKL. CDR3 size: 14 residues. The CDR3 nucleotides read TGCGCCAGCAGCCAAGTAGGGGGGAAAAACATTCAGTACTTC. Translated: CASSQVGGKNIQYF.